Listed below are T cell receptor beta chains from one sample, sequenced in a study of cytomegalovirus exposure and HLA in healthy donors. Sequenced by immunoSEQ multiplex PCR; TCRdb stores in-frame clones only, minus some. The data hold some 120,000 clones, with around 81% observed a single time. Material for sequencing was PBMCs. Receptor source: a woman aged 25 to 39 in good health and CMV-seronegative. Each CDR3 is given with its conserved first and last residue. Each record gives: V gene, clone size, D gene, J gene, CDR3 DNA, CDR3 protein. The D gene is left open where the match is weak. Part of the rows lack a size; the others show once, few, many or a class for expanded clones.

TRBV5-1	once	-	TRBJ1-4	TGCGCCAGCAGTCCAACCACAGGGTCTGAAAAACTGTTTTTT	CASSPTTGSEKLFF
TRBV10-2	-	-	TRBJ2-5	TGCGCCAGCAGAGGGGTGGAGACCCAGTACTTC	CASRGVETQYF
TRBV18	-	TRBD2	TRBJ2-1	TGTGCCACCTCCGGGGGGTACAATGAGCAGTTCTTC	CATSGGYNEQFF
TRBV28	-	TRBD1	TRBJ2-5	TGTGCCAGCAGTCCGGCGGGACAGGGGTTCGGGACCCAGTACTTC	CASSPAGQGFGTQYF
TRBV6-5	-	-	TRBJ2-1	TGTGCCAGCAGCTTAACAAGCTCCTACAATGAGCAGTTCTTC	CASSLTSSYNEQFF
TRBV5-1	few	TRBD2	TRBJ2-7	TGCGCCAGCAGCGTACTAGCGAACTCCTACGAGCAGTACTTC	CASSVLANSYEQYF
TRBV25-1	-	TRBD1	TRBJ1-2	TGTGCCAGCAGTGGGTTGACAGGGGACTATGGCTACACCTTC	CASSGLTGDYGYTF
TRBV7-9	-	TRBD1	TRBJ2-5	TGTGCCAGCAGCGCGCACCCGGGACAGGGGCAAGAGACCCAGTACTTC	CASSAHPGQGQETQYF
TRBV9	-	TRBD2	TRBJ2-7	TGTGCCAGCAGCTCAGCAGCGGGAGTATACTACGAGCAGTACTTC	CASSSAAGVYYEQYF
TRBV6-1	-	-	TRBJ2-3	TGTGCCAGCAGCCCGACAGGCACAGATACGCAGTATTTT	CASSPTGTDTQYF
TRBV7-2	-	TRBD2	TRBJ2-3	TGTGCCAGCAGCTTGCTGACTAGCGGGAGTGGCGATACGCAGTATTTT	CASSLLTSGSGDTQYF
TRBV11-2	-	TRBD2	TRBJ2-7	TGTGCCAGCAGCTTGAGGACTAGCGGGAGGGAGGGTCTGATCGAGCAGTACTTC	CASSLRTSGREGLIEQYF
TRBV7-8	-	-	TRBJ2-3	TGTGCCAGCAGCTTCCAGGTTGGCACAGATACGCAGTATTTT	CASSFQVGTDTQYF
TRBV19	-	TRBD1	TRBJ2-7	TGTGCCAGTAGGCGACAGGGAGCCTACGAGCAGTACTTC	CASRRQGAYEQYF
TRBV5-4	once	TRBD1	TRBJ2-7	TGTGCCAGCAGCCCTGGGACAGGTGGCTACGAGCAGTACTTC	CASSPGTGGYEQYF
TRBV11-2	-	-	TRBJ2-1	TGTGCCAGCAGCCCACAGGGTTTTAGCTCCTACAATGAGCAGTTCTTC	CASSPQGFSSYNEQFF
TRBV19	-	-	TRBJ2-3	TGTGCCAGTAGTATTAATTCGAGGTCCCCGCAGTATTTT	CASSINSRSPQYF
TRBV14	-	TRBD1	TRBJ2-7	TGTGCCAGCAGCCAAGGGACAGGGGACTACGAGCAGTACTTC	CASSQGTGDYEQYF
TRBV9	-	TRBD1	TRBJ2-2	TGTGCCAGCAGCGCCCCGGGACAGGTGAACACCGGGGAGCTGTTTTTT	CASSAPGQVNTGELFF
TRBV6-5	-	-	TRBJ2-7	TGTGCCAGCGCGGGTCCGGGTAGCTCCTACGAGCAGTACTTC	CASAGPGSSYEQYF
TRBV6-1	-	-	TRBJ1-5	TGTGCCAGCAGTGGGGCCGCAGGAAACAATCAGCCCCAGCATTTT	CASSGAAGNNQPQHF
TRBV2	once	TRBD1	TRBJ1-1	TGTGCCAGCAATCAGGGGGGGAACACTGAAGCTTTCTTT	CASNQGGNTEAFF
TRBV7-8	-	-	TRBJ1-1	TGTGCCAGCAGCTTAGGACAGCCGACACCTAACACTGAAGCTTTCTTT	CASSLGQPTPNTEAFF
TRBV11-2	-	TRBD2	TRBJ2-1	TGTGCCAGCAGCTTAACCCGAACTAGCGGGAATGAGCAGTTCTTC	CASSLTRTSGNEQFF
TRBV6-1	once	TRBD1	TRBJ1-2	TGTGCCAGCAGTGAGGGACAGGGGGCCAGTGGCTACACCTTC	CASSEGQGASGYTF
TRBV11-2	once	TRBD2	TRBJ2-5	TGTGCCAGCAGCTTACGCGGGAGAGGAGAGACCCAGTACTTC	CASSLRGRGETQYF
TRBV6-1	-	TRBD2	TRBJ2-7	TGTGCCAGCAGTTCTCGGACTAGCGGAGGGTACGGGCAGTACTTC	CASSSRTSGGYGQYF
TRBV27	-	-	TRBJ2-7	TGTGCCAGCAGTTTATCGAGGCCAGCAACCTACGAGCAGTACTTC	CASSLSRPATYEQYF
TRBV18	-	TRBD1	TRBJ2-7	TGTGCCAGCTCACCGCGACAGGGGGACTCCTACGAGCAGTACTTC	CASSPRQGDSYEQYF